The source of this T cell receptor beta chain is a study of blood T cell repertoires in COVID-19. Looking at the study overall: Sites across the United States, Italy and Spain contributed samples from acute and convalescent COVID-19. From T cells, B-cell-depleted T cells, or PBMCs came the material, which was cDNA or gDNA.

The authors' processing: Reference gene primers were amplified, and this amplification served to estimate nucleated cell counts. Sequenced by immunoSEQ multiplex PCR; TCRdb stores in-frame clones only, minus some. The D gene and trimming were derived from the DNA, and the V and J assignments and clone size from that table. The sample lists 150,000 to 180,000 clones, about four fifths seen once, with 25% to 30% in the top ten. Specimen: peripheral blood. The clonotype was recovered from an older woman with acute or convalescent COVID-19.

CDR3 nucleotide sequence: TGCAGCGCTGGGGGGGGCACTCCTACAATGTACAATGAGCAGTTCTTC. Residues: CSAGGGTPTMYNEQFF. The V and J genes are TRBV29-1 and TRBJ2-1, with D perhaps TRBD2 (7 bases). Germline CDR1 and CDR2: SQVTM and ANQGSEA. Trimming removed 7 bases from V and 4 bases from J, with 23 bases in between. The CDR3 length is 16 residues.